These 27 T cell receptor beta chains were sequenced from one sample in a study of tumor-infiltrating lymphocytes in oesophageal squamous cell carcinoma. MiXCR, applied by TCRdb to the PCR reads, yields one record per CDR3 protein. The table shows some 21,000 distinct CDR3 sequences, with roughly two fifths occurring only once. Sequenced sample: esophageal tumor tissue. These receptors were taken from a male donor with esophageal squamous cell carcinoma.

J is TRBJ2-7 and V is TRBV6-1; 9 nucleotides match TRBD2. The trim removed 5 bases at V and 7 bases at J, leaving 12 bases unmatched. CDR3 length: 15 amino acids. CDR1 and CDR2 from the germline V gene are MNHNS and SASEGT. The CDR3 DNA reads TGTGCCAGCAGTTCACGGGGACTAGCCCACAATGAGCAGTACTTC. Translating it yields CASSSRGLAHNEQYF.

This rearrangement joins TRBV19 to TRBJ2-7; a possible D gene is TRBD2 (5 bases). V lost 9 bases to trimming and J lost 2 bases, with 20 bases between them. The CDR3 covers 15 residues. Germline lookup yields CDR1 LNHDA and CDR2 SQIVND (reference sequence). Here the CDR3 DNA reads TGTGCCAGAAAAAACTGGGTAGCGTCGCCCTACGAGCAGTACTTC. Protein product: CARKNWVASPYEQYF.

This chain connects TRBV6-5 to TRBJ2-7; 8 bases match TRBD1. The end of the DNA fits TRBJ2-5 better, so the J call may be wrong. The CDR3 runs to 14 residues. Germline-derived CDR1 and CDR2 are MNHEY and SVGAGI. CDR3 residues: CASSTRTGSETQYF. DNA of the CDR3: TGTGCCAGCAGTACCAGGACAGGGTCAGAGACCCAGTACTTC.

The sample holds many counts of this clonotype. The chain recombines TRBV6-6 with TRBJ2-7; D may be TRBD1 or TRBD2 (5 bases each). This CDR3 region has 15 residues. Looked up from germline, CDR1 is MNHNY and CDR2 is SVGAGI (reference sequence). The V and J ends lost 6 bases and 3 bases respectively, with 18 bases between them. The CDR3 bases are TGTGCCAGCAGCTTACTTTCCGGGACGCACTACGAGCAGTACTTC. It translates to CASSLLSGTHYEQYF.

This clonotype was counted at least ten times. The chain uses TRBV12-3 or TRBV12-4 and TRBJ1-4; the D is unclear. The CDR3 has 13 residues. Trimming removed 6 bases from V and 2 bases from J, with 7 bases in between. CDR3 DNA: TGTGCCAGCAGCCGAGGGACTAATGAAAAACTGTTTTTT. It codes for CASSRGTNEKLFF.

This clonotype was detected many times. The genes are TRBV28 and TRBJ2-1; D is uncertain. CDR3 size: 14 residues. CDR1 and CDR2 (germline): MDHEN, SYDVKM. V was cut by 2 bases and J by 6 bases, with 11 bases left in between. CDR3 in DNA: TGTGCCAGCAGTTTACCTCCTGGTCTCAATGAGCAGTTCTTC. Protein: CASSLPPGLNEQFF.

This clonotype was detected many times. The CDR3 reads CAISESASGRLQETQYF. In DNA form, the CDR3 reads TGTGCCATCAGTGAGTCCGCTAGCGGGAGGCTCCAAGAGACCCAGTACTTC. V and J are TRBV10-3 and TRBJ2-5; 11 bases fit TRBD2. The J segment lost 1 base and the V segment lost 0 bases, leaving 4 bases of the junction unmatched. Germline V lookup: CDR1 ENHRY, CDR2 SYGVKD. This CDR3 region has 17 residues.

Comments on this clonotype: A read error may explain this, as a much larger clone is one base away. This sequence joins TRBV7-3 and TRBJ2-4; D is unresolved. Looked up from germline, CDR1 is SGHTA and CDR2 is FQGTGA. Trimming pared 0 bases from V and 13 bases from J, leaving 13 bases between. The CDR3 totals 13 residues. CDR3 in amino acids: CASSLTAGNEQYF. CDR3 DNA sequence: TGTGCCAGCAGCTTAACTGCCGGTAATGAGCAGTACTTC.

The chain has TRBV7-4 and TRBJ2-5, with D perhaps matching TRBD2 (5 bases). The J call may be wrong; the DNA end is better matched by TRBJ2-7. Germline assignment: CDR1 SGHVT and CDR2 SQSDAQ. The CDR3 sequence is 13 residues long. CDR3 bases: TGTGCCAGCAGCTTGGAGAGCGGCGGCGAGCAGTACTTC. Translation gives CASSLESGGEQYF.

Regarding this clonotype: This may arise from a read error, as a much more abundant clone is one base away. This chain joins TRBV2 and TRBJ2-7; maybe TRBD1 (5 bases). Germline CDR1 SNHLY, CDR2 FYNNEI. The CDR3 runs to 15 residues. V was trimmed by 3 bases and J by 7 bases, leaving 19 bases between them. Here the CDR3 DNA reads TGTGCCAGCAGTGAGGGTCTACAGGCCTACAATGAGCAGTACTTC. It yields the protein CASSEGLQAYNEQYF.

This clonotype was seen at least ten times. The chain links TRBV5-4 to TRBJ1-2; perhaps TRBD1 as D (6 bases). Per germline, CDR1 SGHNT and CDR2 YYREEE (reference sequence). Trimming pared 2 bases from V and 6 bases from J, leaving 8 bases between. This CDR3 has 12 amino acids. For the CDR3, the DNA is TGTGCCAGCAGCTTACGACAGGATGGCTACACCTTC. It yields the protein CASSLRQDGYTF.

About this clonotype itself: The conserved phenylalanine or tryptophan normally closing the CDR3 is absent here, so this likely arose from a read error. The limits of the CDR3 on the DNA are not certain, so only TCRdb's listed CDR3 is given. This chain links TRBV6-6 with TRBJ1-1. The V gene's germline CDR1 is MNHNY and CDR2 SVGAGI (reference sequence). Both ends counted, the CDR3 spans 18 residues. Here the CDR3 reads CASSDASGGRPYEQYFGQ.

This clonotype was observed a few times. The CDR3 sequence: CASSLQGTSNSPLHF. The CDR3 nucleotides read TGTGCCAGCAGCTTACAGGGTACATCTAATTCACCCCTCCACTTT. The V and J genes are TRBV7-9 and TRBJ1-6, with a possible D match to TRBD1 (5 bases). The CDR3 has 15 amino acids. V was shortened by 2 bases and J by 6 bases, with 11 bases between the two germline ends. CDR1 and CDR2 (germline): SEHNR, FQNEAQ (reference sequence). Full variable domain (outside the CDR3, taken from reference TRBV7-9 and TRBJ1-6): DTGVSQNPRHKITKRGQNVTFRCDPISEHNRLYWYRQTLGQGPEFLTYFQNEAQLEKSRLLSDRFSAERPKGSFSTLEIQRTEQGDSAMYLCASSLQGTSNSPLHFGNGTRLTVT.

This clonotype came up many times. The junction shows a germline mismatch at one end, possibly a read error. This rearrangement joins TRBV7-7 to TRBJ2-1, with D perhaps given as TRBD1 or TRBD2 (6 bases each). The length of the CDR3 is 13 residues. Germline CDR1 SSHAT, CDR2 FNYEAQ (reference sequence). CDR3 nucleotide sequence: TGTGCTAGCAGCTTAGGGGGGTCGGGTGAGCAGTTCTTC. Encoded protein: CASSLGGSGEQFF. Filled out from reference TRBV7-7 and TRBJ2-1, the complete variable domain reads GAGVSQSPRYKVTKRGQDVTLRCDPISSHATLYWYQQALGQGPEFLTYFNYEAQPDKSGLPSDRFSAERPEGSISTLTIQRTEQRDSAMYRCASSLGGSGEQFFGPGTRLTVL.

This clonotype occurred many times. This chain links TRBV6-6 with TRBJ1-4; 10 nucleotides match TRBD1. CDR1 MNHNY and CDR2 SVGAGI come from the germline V gene (reference sequence). There are 18 residues in the CDR3. The ends lost 2 bases at V and 5 bases at J; junction bases unmatched: 11. CDR3 in DNA: TGTGCCAGCAGTTACCGACCACCTCCGGGACAGGGGAATGAAAAACTGTTTTTT. Protein product: CASSYRPPPGQGNEKLFF.

The chain combines TRBV4-1 with TRBJ2-5, with 8 positions matching TRBD2. The length of the CDR3 is 15 residues. The germline CDR1 and CDR2 sequences are MGHRA and YSYEKL. Trimming cost V 8 bases and J 11 bases; bases outside gene matches: 19. The CDR3 sequence: CASGTGGRPSNEQYF. The CDR3, as DNA: TGCGCCAGCGGCACGGGGGGGAGGCCCTCGAATGAGCAGTACTTC.

The chain is built from TRBV7-2 and TRBJ2-2; TRBD1 aligns across 12 bases. The length of the CDR3 is 16 residues. The germline V gene has CDR1 SGHTA and CDR2 FQGNSA. With 5 bases clipped from V and 2 bases from J, the junction kept 3 bases outside the gene matches. CDR3 in DNA: TGTGCCAGCAGCCGGGACAGGGGGCCAAACACCGGGGAGCTGTTTTTT. The encoded protein is CASSRDRGPNTGELFF.

This clonotype was seen a handful of times. At one end the junction does not follow the germline gene, possibly because of a read error. The rearrangement joins TRBV7-6 to TRBJ2-5, with TRBD2 as a possible D gene (5 bases). The CDR3 runs 13 residues. Germline CDR1 SGHVS, CDR2 FNYEAQ. The CDR3 DNA is TGTGCTAGCAGCTTAACCCGAGGGGAGACCCAGTACTTC. It specifies CASSLTRGETQYF.

The J gene is TRBJ2-1, the V gene TRBV7-8, with D unresolved. The CDR3 totals 16 residues. Trimming removed 2 bases at V and 2 bases at J, with 13 bases between. The germline CDR1 and CDR2 sequences are SGHVS and FQNEAQ. This chain's CDR3 is CASSLLLSGPYNEQFF. In nucleotides, the CDR3 is TGTGCCAGCAGCTTACTCCTCTCCGGTCCCTACAATGAGCAGTTCTTC.

The chain carries TRBV7-2 and TRBJ1-5; D is uncertain. There are 15 residues in the CDR3. The V and J ends lost 5 bases and 0 bases respectively, with 11 bases between them. Germline assignment: CDR1 SGHTA and CDR2 FQGNSA. The CDR3 reads CASSARLDSNQPQHF. CDR3 in DNA: TGTGCCAGCAGCGCCAGACTCGATAGCAATCAGCCCCAGCATTTT.

This clonotype is classed as medium-sized. A much larger clone is a single base away; this may be a read error. The V gene is TRBV7-3, the J gene TRBJ2-7; 12 bases are a match to TRBD2. Per the germline V gene, CDR1 is SGHTA and CDR2 is FQGTGA. Trimming cost V 1 base and J 7 bases; bases outside gene matches: 11. This CDR3 region has 17 residues. This chain's CDR3 is CASSLRPSGGVGNEQYF. CDR3 nucleotide sequence: TGTGCCAGCAGCTTAAGGCCTAGCGGGGGGGTGGGCAATGAGCAGTACTTC.

This clonotype was counted at least ten times. The J gene is TRBJ1-2, the V gene TRBV19, with D uncertain. Germline CDR1 reads LNHDA; CDR2 reads SQIVND (reference sequence). V was clipped by 3 bases and J by 5 bases, with 10 bases between them. This CDR3 is 13 amino acids long. CDR3 in DNA: TGTGCCAGTAGTATCCCGGGCCTATATGGCTACACCTTC. This encodes CASSIPGLYGYTF.

A note on this clonotype: The CDR3 end shows no conserved phenylalanine or tryptophan, and so a read error is likely. It is unclear where the CDR3 begins or ends on the DNA, so no DNA is shown, and the CDR3 is as TCRdb lists it. CDR3 residues: CASSLGLTPDEQYFGS. The chain is built from TRBV7-6 and TRBJ2-1; TRBD2 reflects the table's D call only, with no check against the DNA. Germline V gene data show CDR1 as SGHVS and CDR2 as FNYEAQ. The CDR3 is 16 amino acids long, termini counted.

This clonotype was seen ten or more times. V is TRBV5-1 and J is TRBJ2-7; weak D call: TRBD2 (6 bases). Germline V CDR1 and CDR2: SGHRS, YFSETQ. The CDR3 length is 14 residues. Deletions cut 0 bases from V and 0 bases from J, with 7 bases between. The CDR3 coding sequence is TGCGCCAGCAGCTTGGGGGGGGACTCCTACGAGCAGTACTTC. It codes for CASSLGGDSYEQYF.

This clonotype was seen only once. The chain combines TRBV7-6 with TRBJ2-3; TRBD1 is a possible D gene (6 bases). V lost 4 bases, J lost 4 bases, and 12 bases lay in between. This CDR3 has 14 amino acids. In germline, CDR1 is SGHVS, CDR2 FNYEAQ. CDR3 amino acids: CASSSTGYPDTQYF. The CDR3, as DNA: TGTGCCAGCAGCTCCACAGGGTATCCAGATACGCAGTATTTT.

This clonotype was observed a single time. This may stem from a read error, because a much larger clone lies one nucleotide away. Here the CDR3 omits its conserved ending phenylalanine or tryptophan, so a read error is the likely source. The chain is built from TRBV6-6 and TRBJ1-6; the match to TRBD1 covers 9 bases. Germline CDR1 MNHNY, CDR2 SVGAGI (reference sequence). CDR3 size: 13 residues. The J segment lost 7 bases and the V segment lost 7 bases, leaving 2 bases of the junction unmatched. In nucleotides, the CDR3 is TGTGCCAGCAACGACAGGGGGAATTCACCCCTCCACTTA. This encodes CASNDRGNSPLHL.

This clonotype was picked up many times. V is TRBV7-6 and J is TRBJ2-2; 10 nucleotides match TRBD2. V gave up 5 bases and J gave up 4 bases; unmatched junction bases: 10. The CDR3 loop spans 17 amino acids. Germline-derived CDR1 and CDR2 are SGHVS and FNYEAQ. The CDR3 sequence: CASSHGSGGASTGELFF. In DNA form, the CDR3 reads TGTGCCAGCAGCCACGGAAGCGGGGGGGCAAGCACCGGGGAGCTGTTTTTT.